This T cell receptor (beta chain) emerged from a study of post-analysis software for immune sequencing data. Across the whole study: Relapsing-remitting, secondary progressive and progressive-relapsing forms of multiple sclerosis all featured among disease courses.

The CDR3 has 15 amino acids. Germline assignment: CDR1 SQVTM and CDR2 ANQGSEA. A remark on this clonotype: Its antigen is not known.

Unique molecular identifiers were carried by the TCR beta cDNA libraries. With roughly 1 to 10 million T cells as the source, hundreds of thousands of cDNA molecules resulted. TCRdb re-derived calls from the PCR reads in MiXCR, one entry per CDR3 protein. Here the sample spans roughly 700,000 distinct CDR3 sequences, about 32% being singletons. Study-level results: Controls had significantly higher normalized Chao1 diversity than multiple sclerosis patients. Under F measure analysis, samples from one preparation batch co-clustered strongly. Five or six TRBV segments, TRBV5-6, TRBV5-1 and TRBV20-1 among them, were found more frequent in patients than controls.

The TCR was taken from a girl between 10 and 17 years old with multiple sclerosis. The J gene is TRBJ2-7, the V gene TRBV29-1, with 10 bases that match TRBD2. The DNA end favors TRBJ2-5, so the J call may be wrong. Sample: blood. CDR3 in amino acids: CSVVSGLAGDETQYF. The CDR3 nucleotides read TGCAGCGTTGTCAGCGGGCTAGCGGGGGATGAGACCCAGTACTTC.